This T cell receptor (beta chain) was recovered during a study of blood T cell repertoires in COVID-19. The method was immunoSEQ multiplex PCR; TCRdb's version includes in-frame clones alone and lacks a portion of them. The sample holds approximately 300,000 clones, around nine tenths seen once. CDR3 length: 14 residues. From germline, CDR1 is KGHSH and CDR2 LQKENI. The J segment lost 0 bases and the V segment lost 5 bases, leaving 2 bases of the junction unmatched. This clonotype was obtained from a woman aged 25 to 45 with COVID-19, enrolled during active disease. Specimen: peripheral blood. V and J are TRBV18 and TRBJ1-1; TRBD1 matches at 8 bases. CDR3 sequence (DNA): TGTGCCAGCTCAGGACAGGGAATGAACACTGAAGCTTTCTTT. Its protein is CASSGQGMNTEAFF.